The 18 T cell receptor beta chains listed next were all sequenced from one sample in a study of blood T cell repertoires in COVID-19. The data were produced by immunoSEQ multiplex PCR, yet TCRdb's version contains in-frame clones alone and is incomplete. The sample has approximately 240,000 clones, around nine tenths seen once. Sequencing was carried out using peripheral blood. These receptors were collected from a woman aged 40 to 55 who had recovered from COVID-19.

This sequence joins TRBV5-4 and TRBJ2-6, with TRBD1 identical over 10 bases. The CDR3 has 17 amino acids. Germline lookup yields CDR1 SGHNT and CDR2 YYREEE (reference sequence). V shed 5 bases, J shed 1 base, and the junction held 6 bases outside the gene matches. This CDR3 is CASSPGQGTSGANVLTF. Here the CDR3 DNA reads TGTGCCAGCAGTCCGGGACAGGGGACTTCTGGGGCCAACGTCCTGACTTTC.

V and J are TRBV5-1 and TRBJ1-1; D gene uncertain. This CDR3 is built from 16 residues. CDR1 SGHRS and CDR2 YFSETQ come from the germline V gene. V was shortened by 3 bases and J by 0 bases, with 15 bases between the two germline ends. The DNA of the CDR3 is TGCGCCAGCAGCTGGCGTGCTCGGGTAATGAACACTGAAGCTTTCTTT. Translation gives CASSWRARVMNTEAFF.

The rearrangement links TRBV28 to TRBJ2-3; 9 bases agree with TRBD1. Germline V gene data show CDR1 as MDHEN and CDR2 as SYDVKM. Losses at the gene ends were 5 bases for V and 6 bases for J; bases not matched to a gene: 9. This CDR3 region has 15 residues. CDR3 nucleotides: TGTGCCAGCAGTCTTGACAGGGGGGGATCCGATACGCAGTATTTT. Its protein product is CASSLDRGGSDTQYF.

CDR3 sequence: CASSLDRGGNTIYF. Written as DNA, the CDR3 is TGCGCCAGCAGCTTGGACAGGGGAGGAAACACCATATATTTT. The chain recombines TRBV5-1 with TRBJ1-3; 7 nucleotides match TRBD1. With 0 bases clipped from V and 4 bases from J, the junction kept 1 base outside the gene matches. CDR3 length: 14 amino acids. Germline V gene sequence: CDR1 SGHRS, CDR2 YFSETQ. The variable domain in full, with the rest retrieved from reference TRBV5-1 and TRBJ1-3, is KAGVTQTPRYLIKTRGQQVTLSCSPISGHRSVSWYQQTPGQGLQFLFEYFSETQRNKGNFPGRFSGRQFSNSRSEMNVSTLELGDSALYLCASSLDRGGNTIYFGEGSWLTVV.

The J gene is TRBJ1-4, the V gene TRBV6-5; D gene unclear. The ends were cut back, 4 bases at V and 7 bases at J, with 13 bases in the middle. The CDR3 is 14 amino acids. The germline CDR1 and CDR2 sequences are MNHEY and SVGAGI. CDR3 sequence reads: CASSLGDAGEKLFF. The DNA of the CDR3 is TGTGCCAGCAGTTTGGGAGACGCGGGTGAAAAACTGTTTTTT.

The genes are TRBV18 and TRBJ1-1, with no clear D. CDR3 length: 14 residues. Deletions cut 4 bases from V and 1 base from J, with 10 bases between. The germline V gene has CDR1 KGHSH and CDR2 LQKENI. In DNA, the CDR3 is TGTGCCAGCTCACTCTCCCGGGAGAACACTGAAGCTTTCTTT. The encoded protein is CASSLSRENTEAFF.

The rearrangement joins TRBV28 to TRBJ2-5, with a tentative D call TRBD2 (6 bases). The germline CDR1 and CDR2 sequences are MDHEN and SYDVKM. The CDR3 is 15 amino acids. V dropped 5 bases and J dropped 5 bases, with 18 bases sitting between them. The CDR3 protein is CASSPGGTRSETQYF. The CDR3 DNA follows: TGTGCCAGCAGTCCAGGCGGGACTCGATCCGAGACCCAGTACTTC.

The CDR3 is CASSRGQGARNQPQHF. CDR3 in DNA: TGTGCCAGCTCACGCGGACAGGGGGCGCGCAATCAGCCCCAGCATTTT. The chain employs TRBV18 and TRBJ1-5; 11 bases fit TRBD1. The V segment lost 4 bases and the J segment 2 bases; nucleotides outside the gene matches: 4. The CDR3 spans 16 residues. Germline CDR1 reads KGHSH; CDR2 reads LQKENI.

This chain links TRBV6-6 with TRBJ2-2; 9 bases fit TRBD2. Germline-derived CDR1 and CDR2 are MNHNY and SVGAGI (reference sequence). With 2 bases clipped from V and 7 bases from J, the junction kept 5 bases outside the gene matches. The CDR3 has 15 amino acids. CDR3 residues: CASSYGGRAIGELFF. DNA for the CDR3: TGTGCCAGCAGTTACGGCGGGAGGGCGATCGGGGAGCTGTTTTTT.

This rearrangement joins TRBV27 to TRBJ2-3, with TRBD2 as a possible D gene (5 bases). The V end was cut by 0 bases, the J end by 3 bases, with 13 bases between. The CDR3 sequence is 16 residues long. Germline V gene data show CDR1 as MNHEY and CDR2 as SMNVEV (reference sequence). This chain's CDR3 is CASSLSVDWGTDTQYF. For the CDR3, the DNA is TGTGCCAGCAGTTTATCGGTGGACTGGGGAACAGATACGCAGTATTTT.

The chain recombines TRBV27 with TRBJ2-7; D is perhaps TRBD1 (5 bases). V was pared by 1 base and J by 3 bases, with 13 bases between. The CDR3 has 15 residues. Germline assignment: CDR1 MNHEY and CDR2 SMNVEV (reference sequence). The CDR3 loop is CASSLFAGSLYEQYF. CDR3 nucleotides: TGTGCCAGCAGTTTATTCGCAGGGTCCCTCTACGAGCAGTACTTC.

CDR3 protein: CASSLRGQALGRRANVLTF. In DNA, the CDR3 is TGTGCCAGCAGCCTCCGGGGACAGGCCCTCGGAAGGCGGGCCAACGTCCTGACTTTC. The chain has TRBV28 and TRBJ2-6, with 8 bases fitting TRBD1. The CDR3 sequence is 19 residues long. With 6 bases clipped from V and 5 bases from J, the junction kept 18 bases outside the gene matches. Germline V CDR1 and CDR2: MDHEN, SYDVKM.

This chain links TRBV9 with TRBJ2-1, with 15 bases that match TRBD2. The CDR3 consists of 18 residues. CDR1 and CDR2 from the germline V gene are SGDLS and YYNGEE. Trimming cost V 8 bases and J 9 bases; bases outside gene matches: 18. Here the CDR3 DNA reads TGTGCCAGTTCCCCACATAGGACTAGCGGGGGGGCCGGTGGTGAGCAGTTCTTC. This gives the protein CASSPHRTSGGAGGEQFF.

The V call is TRBV19, the J call TRBJ2-7, with a possible D match to TRBD2 (7 bases). The CDR3 is 14 residues long. V lost 3 bases and J lost 4, with 13 bases in between. Germline V gene sequence: CDR1 LNHDA, CDR2 SQIVND (reference sequence). The CDR3 DNA reads as TGTGCCAGTAGTATCCGGGGGGCTTGGTACGAGCAGTACTTC. Its protein is CASSIRGAWYEQYF. Full variable domain (rest looked up from reference TRBV19 and TRBJ2-7): DGGITQSPKYLFRKEGQNVTLSCEQNLNHDAMYWYRQDPGQGLRLIYYSQIVNDFQKGDIAEGYSVSREKKESFPLTVTSAQKNPTAFYLCASSIRGAWYEQYFGPGTRLTVT.

The chain uses TRBV2 and TRBJ1-2, with 7 positions matching TRBD1. Germline CDR1 is SNHLY and CDR2 is FYNNEI. The CDR3 is made up of 15 amino acids. Trimming removed 9 bases from V and 4 bases from J; junction bases left unmatched: 14. The CDR3: CASKRDSNFFYGYTF. CDR3 nucleotide sequence: TGTGCCAGTAAAAGGGACAGCAATTTTTTCTATGGCTACACCTTC.

This chain uses TRBV24-1 with TRBJ2-3; 7 nucleotides line up with TRBD1. CDR3 length: 16 amino acids. V shed 4 bases and J 6 bases; nucleotides not matched to a gene: 12. Germline-derived CDR1 and CDR2 are KGHDR and SFDVKD. The CDR3 DNA reads as TGTGCCACCAGTGACGGCCGACAGGGAAGAGTTGATACGCAGTATTTT. Translating gives CATSDGRQGRVDTQYF.

The rearrangement links TRBV19 to TRBJ2-7; maybe TRBD1 (6 bases). The V gene lost 5 bases and the J gene lost 3 bases, with 14 bases spanning the gap. Germline V lookup: CDR1 LNHDA, CDR2 SQIVND (reference sequence). This CDR3 contains 14 residues. The CDR3 protein is CASSWADRGYEQYF. The CDR3 DNA follows: TGTGCCAGTAGTTGGGCGGACAGAGGCTACGAGCAGTACTTC.

The rearrangement links TRBV27 to TRBJ2-7; D not resolved. Germline V gives CDR1 MNHEY, CDR2 SMNVEV (reference sequence). CDR3 size: 15 residues. V was clipped by 4 bases and J by 2 bases, with 15 bases between them. This CDR3 reads CASSSQTFRPYEQYF. The CDR3 DNA is TGTGCCAGCAGTTCCCAGACATTCCGTCCCTACGAGCAGTACTTC.